Below are 10 T cell receptor beta chains sequenced from a single sample in a study of cytomegalovirus exposure and HLA in healthy donors. Primers: 60 Vbeta forward and 13 Jbeta reverse. TCRdb keeps only in-frame clones here, not all; method: immunoSEQ multiplex PCR. The sample has 85,000 to 130,000 clones; about two thirds are singletons. Sequencing was carried out using PBMCs. These receptors were collected from a female donor in good health and CMV-seronegative.

The chain recombines TRBV6-1 with TRBJ2-5; 12 bases agree with TRBD2. Judging by the DNA end, TRBJ2-7 fits better; the J call may be wrong. The CDR3 covers 14 residues. Germline V gives CDR1 MNHNS, CDR2 SASEGT. The CDR3 reads CAGKTSGSSDEQYF. The DNA for the CDR3 is TGTGCCGGCAAGACTAGCGGGAGTTCGGACGAGCAGTACTTC.

V is TRBV5-1 and J is TRBJ2-1, with D possibly matching TRBD2 (6 bases). The V end lost 3 bases, the J end lost 7 bases, and 23 bases lay between the germline ends. CDR3 length: 17 residues. CDR1 and CDR2 (germline): SGHRS, YFSETQ. In DNA form, the CDR3 reads TGCGCCAGCAGCTCCCCTACCCCTAGCGCGGGTGTGAATGAGCAGTTCTTC. Translation gives CASSSPTPSAGVNEQFF.

The chain carries TRBV28 and TRBJ1-2; 10 positions match TRBD1. The germline V gene has CDR1 MDHEN and CDR2 SYDVKM. V dropped 2 bases and J dropped 6; count of bases not matched to a gene: 9. The CDR3 has 16 residues. The CDR3 here is CASSLSLTGTGDGYTF. CDR3 nucleotide sequence: TGTGCCAGCAGTTTAAGCCTGACCGGGACAGGGGATGGCTACACCTTC.

This clone was seen more than once but under ten times. The J gene is TRBJ2-6, the V gene TRBV7-8; possible D gene TRBD1, 6 bases. V lost 4 bases to trimming and J lost 0 bases, with 7 bases between them. This CDR3 has 15 amino acids. From germline, CDR1 is SGHVS and CDR2 FQNEAQ. CDR3 bases: TGTGCCAGCAGCTCAGGGGTCTCTGGGGCCAACGTCCTGACTTTC. Translation: CASSSGVSGANVLTF.

The chain employs TRBV9 and TRBJ1-1; the D gene is possibly TRBD1 (6 bases). Per the germline V gene, CDR1 is SGDLS and CDR2 is YYNGEE. The CDR3 has 15 amino acids. V was pared by 0 bases and J by 1 base, with 10 bases between. The CDR3 spells CASSVGGGTNTEAFF. In nucleotides, the CDR3 is TGTGCCAGCAGCGTAGGGGGGGGCACGAACACTGAAGCTTTCTTT.

V gene TRBV4-1 combines with J gene TRBJ2-2; 7 positions match TRBD2. V gave up 3 bases and J gave up 2 bases; unmatched junction bases: 6. The CDR3 has 16 amino acids. CDR1 is MGHRA, CDR2 YSYEKL, per germline. Written as DNA, the CDR3 is TGCGCCAGCAGCCATAGAAGCGGGGACAACACCGGGGAGCTGTTTTTT. Translating it yields CASSHRSGDNTGELFF.

The rearrangement links TRBV7-2 to TRBJ2-7; D perhaps matches TRBD2 (5 bases). CDR1 is SGHTA and CDR2 is FQGNSA in the germline V gene. V lost 5 bases, J lost 10 bases, and 15 bases lay in between. This CDR3 spans 12 amino acids. CDR3 coding DNA: TGTGCCAGCAGCCCGTCGGGATCGAAACAGTACTTC. Amino acids: CASSPSGSKQYF.

V is TRBV15 and J is TRBJ1-6; TRBD1 matches at 7 bases. The junction had 16 bases not matched to a gene; V was cut back by 0 bases and J by 2 bases. The V gene's germline CDR1 is LNHNV and CDR2 YYDKDF (reference sequence). The CDR3 covers 21 residues. CDR3 bases: TGTGCCACCAGCAGAGATACGATAACAGGGGCCGGCGTCCCCTATAATTCACCCCTCCACTTT. Protein: CATSRDTITGAGVPYNSPLHF.

This clone was detected once. The chain recombines TRBV9 with TRBJ1-4; TRBD1 might be the D (6 bases). From germline, CDR1 is SGDLS and CDR2 YYNGEE. Trimming left V 4 bases short and J 8 bases short, with 9 bases between. CDR3 length equals 12 residues. CDR3 sequence: CASSLTGEKLFF. The CDR3 bases are TGTGCCAGCAGCTTAACAGGGGAAAAACTGTTTTTT.

This clone appeared a single time. The genes are TRBV30 and TRBJ1-4, with unresolved D. Trimming shortened V by 1 base and J by 11 bases, and 11 bases separated the two germline ends. The CDR3 contains 12 residues. Germline V gives CDR1 GTSNPN, CDR2 SVGIG (reference sequence). The CDR3 region is CAWSGGGRKLFF. In DNA form, the CDR3 reads TGTGCCTGGAGTGGAGGAGGAAGGAAACTGTTTTTT.